What follows are 10 T cell receptor beta chains derived from one specimen sequenced in a study of blood T cell repertoires in COVID-19. Sequenced by immunoSEQ multiplex PCR; TCRdb stores in-frame clones only, minus some. In the table there are 150,000 or so clones, 70% to 80% of which are singletons. Sequencing used peripheral blood. The receptors shown here come from a woman of 80 years or more with active or convalescent COVID-19.

The chain uses TRBV7-2 and TRBJ2-3; the match to TRBD2 covers 7 bases. Per the germline V gene, CDR1 is SGHTA and CDR2 is FQGNSA. Trimming took 0 bases from V and 0 from J; bases not matched to a gene: 12. The length of the CDR3 is 19 residues. Here the CDR3 DNA reads TGTGCCAGCAGCTTAGCCCCCATCTCTAGCGGAACTAGCACAGATACGCAGTATTTT. It encodes CASSLAPISSGTSTDTQYF.

The rearrangement uses TRBV18 and TRBJ1-1; 10 positions agree with TRBD1. From germline, CDR1 is KGHSH and CDR2 LQKENI. This CDR3 comprises 18 residues. The J segment lost 1 base and the V segment lost 3 bases, leaving 11 bases of the junction unmatched. Here the CDR3 reads CASSPPGQGSLRNTEAFF. In nucleotides, the CDR3 is TGTGCCAGCTCACCCCCGGGACAGGGGTCGTTGAGGAACACTGAAGCTTTCTTT.

V is TRBV19 and J is TRBJ2-7; D not certain. The ends were cut back, 3 bases at V and 0 bases at J, with 6 bases in the middle. CDR1 is LNHDA, CDR2 SQIVND, per germline (reference sequence). There are 13 residues in the CDR3. The CDR3 bases are TGTGCCAGTAGTATCCAGTCCTCCTACGAGCAGTACTTC. This codes for CASSIQSSYEQYF. The full variable domain, its missing parts supplied by reference TRBV19 and TRBJ2-7, is DGGITQSPKYLFRKEGQNVTLSCEQNLNHDAMYWYRQDPGQGLRLIYYSQIVNDFQKGDIAEGYSVSREKKESFPLTVTSAQKNPTAFYLCASSIQSSYEQYFGPGTRLTVT.

The genes are TRBV2 and TRBJ2-7; D uncertain. Germline lookup yields CDR1 SNHLY and CDR2 FYNNEI. The CDR3 is 13 amino acids. With 4 bases removed from V and 0 bases from J, the gap between germline ends came to 7 bases. The CDR3 loop is CASSGVFSYEQYF. The CDR3 DNA follows: TGTGCCAGCAGTGGCGTGTTCTCCTACGAGCAGTACTTC.

The rearrangement links TRBV6-5 to TRBJ1-5, with a possible D match to TRBD1 (5 bases). Per germline, CDR1 MNHEY and CDR2 SVGAGI. Trimming cost V 11 bases and J 3 bases, with 14 bases left between them. The CDR3 sequence is 13 residues long. The CDR3 sequence: CASSGVYNQPQHF. The CDR3 DNA follows: TGTGCCTCCTCGGGGGTCTACAATCAGCCCCAGCATTTT.

CDR3 bases: TGTGCCAGCAGAGGCCGGGGTATCGCGTACCCTAACTATGGCTACACCTTC. Translation: CASRGRGIAYPNYGYTF. The chain recombines TRBV25-1 with TRBJ1-2; D is undetermined. The CDR3 extends over 17 amino acids. V lost 6 bases and J 0 bases, leaving 20 bases between the germline ends. Germline V gene sequence: CDR1 MGHDK, CDR2 SYGVNS.

The genes are TRBV5-1 and TRBJ1-1; D may be TRBD1 (6 bases). The CDR3 length is 15 residues. Per the germline V gene, CDR1 is SGHRS and CDR2 is YFSETQ. Trimming pared 0 bases from V and 6 bases from J, leaving 15 bases between. CDR3 DNA: TGCGCCAGCAGCTTGGAAGGGGGTAGGTGGGCTGAAGCTTTCTTT. It codes for CASSLEGGRWAEAFF.

This clone showed up just a few times. CDR3 bases: TGTGCCAGCAAAGAGGTGGGACAGACAAATTCACCCCTCCACTTT. Protein sequence: CASKEVGQTNSPLHF. The chain couples TRBV11-2 to TRBJ1-6; TRBD1 aligns across 7 bases. Germline CDR1 reads SGHAT; CDR2 reads FQNNGV. V lost 7 bases to trimming and J lost 7 bases; unmatched junction nucleotides: 10. The CDR3 covers 15 residues.

V gene TRBV6-5 combines with J gene TRBJ1-1; D is undetermined. Trimming shortened V by 2 bases and J by 0 bases, and 13 bases separated the two germline ends. Looked up from germline, CDR1 is MNHEY and CDR2 is SVGAGI. CDR3 length: 16 residues. The CDR3 bases are TGTGCCAGCAGTTACCTCGCGAAAAACCTGAACACTGAAGCTTTCTTT. Residues: CASSYLAKNLNTEAFF.

The rearrangement uses TRBV9 and TRBJ2-3; no firm D call. The germline CDR1 and CDR2 sequences are SGDLS and YYNGEE. The length of the CDR3 is 16 residues. V was clipped by 0 bases and J by 0 bases, with 11 bases between them. CDR3 region: CASSVVGQSSTDTQYF. CDR3 in DNA: TGTGCCAGCAGCGTAGTTGGTCAGTCTAGCACAGATACGCAGTATTTT.